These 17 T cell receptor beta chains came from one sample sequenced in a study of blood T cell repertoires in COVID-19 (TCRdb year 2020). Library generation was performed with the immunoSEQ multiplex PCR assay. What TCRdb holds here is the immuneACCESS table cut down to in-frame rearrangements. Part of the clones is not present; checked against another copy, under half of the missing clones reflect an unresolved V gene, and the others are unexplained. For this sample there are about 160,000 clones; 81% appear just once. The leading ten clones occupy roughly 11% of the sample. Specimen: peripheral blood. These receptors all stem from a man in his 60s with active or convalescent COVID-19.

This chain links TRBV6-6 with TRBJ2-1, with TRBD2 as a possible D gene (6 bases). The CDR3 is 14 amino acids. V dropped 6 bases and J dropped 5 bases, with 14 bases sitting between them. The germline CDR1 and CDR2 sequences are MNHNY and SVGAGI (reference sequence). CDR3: CASRSRGSDNEQFF. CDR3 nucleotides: TGTGCCAGCAGGTCTCGGGGGTCCGACAATGAGCAGTTCTTC.

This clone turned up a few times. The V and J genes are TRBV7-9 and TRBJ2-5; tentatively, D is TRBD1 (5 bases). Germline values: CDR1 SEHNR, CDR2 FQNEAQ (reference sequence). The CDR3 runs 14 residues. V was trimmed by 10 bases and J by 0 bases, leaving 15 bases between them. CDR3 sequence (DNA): TGTGCCATCGAGACAGCGACGTACCAAGAGACCCAGTACTTC. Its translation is CAIETATYQETQYF.

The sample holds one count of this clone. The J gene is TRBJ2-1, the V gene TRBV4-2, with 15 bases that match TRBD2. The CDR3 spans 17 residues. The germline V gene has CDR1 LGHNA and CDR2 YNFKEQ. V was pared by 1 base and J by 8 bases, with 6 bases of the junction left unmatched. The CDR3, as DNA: TGTGCCAGCAGCCAAGCTGGACTAGCGGGGGGGTACGATGAGCAGTTCTTC. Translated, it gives CASSQAGLAGGYDEQFF.

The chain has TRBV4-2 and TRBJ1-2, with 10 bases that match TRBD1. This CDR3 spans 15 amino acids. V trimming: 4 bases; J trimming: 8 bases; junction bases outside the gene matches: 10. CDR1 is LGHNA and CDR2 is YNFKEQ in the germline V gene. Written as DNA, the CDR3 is TGTGCCAGCAGCCCCCGCCGGGACAGGGGCGAAGGCTACACCTTC. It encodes CASSPRRDRGEGYTF.

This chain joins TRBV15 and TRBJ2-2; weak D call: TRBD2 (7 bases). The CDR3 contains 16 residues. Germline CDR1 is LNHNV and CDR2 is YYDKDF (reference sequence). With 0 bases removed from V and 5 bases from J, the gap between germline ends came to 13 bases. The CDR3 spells CATSRDGGGRTGELFF. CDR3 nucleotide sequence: TGTGCCACCAGCAGAGATGGGGGCGGGAGAACCGGGGAGCTGTTTTTT.

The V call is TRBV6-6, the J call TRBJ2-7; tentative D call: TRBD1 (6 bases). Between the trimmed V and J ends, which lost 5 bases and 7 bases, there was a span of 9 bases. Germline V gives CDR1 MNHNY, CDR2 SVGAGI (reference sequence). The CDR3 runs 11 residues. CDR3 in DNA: TGTGCCAGCAGTGGGGGCGGGGAGCAGTACTTC. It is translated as CASSGGGEQYF.

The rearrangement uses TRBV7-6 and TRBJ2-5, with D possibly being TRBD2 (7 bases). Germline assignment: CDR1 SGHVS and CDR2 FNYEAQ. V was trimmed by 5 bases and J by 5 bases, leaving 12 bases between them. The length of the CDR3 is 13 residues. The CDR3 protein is CASSGGAVETQYF. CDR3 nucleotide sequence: TGTGCCAGCAGCGGGGGGGCTGTGGAGACCCAGTACTTC.

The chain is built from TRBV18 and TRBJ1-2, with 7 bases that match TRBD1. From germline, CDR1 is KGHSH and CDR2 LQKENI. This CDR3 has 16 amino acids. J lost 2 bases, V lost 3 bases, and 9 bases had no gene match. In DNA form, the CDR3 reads TGTGCCAGCTCACCCGGACAGGCTCAAGCAAACTATGGCTACACCTTC. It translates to CASSPGQAQANYGYTF.

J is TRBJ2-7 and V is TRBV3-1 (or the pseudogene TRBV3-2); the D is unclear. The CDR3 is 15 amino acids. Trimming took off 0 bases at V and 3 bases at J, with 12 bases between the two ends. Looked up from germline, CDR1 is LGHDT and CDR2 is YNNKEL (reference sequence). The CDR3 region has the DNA TGTGCCAGCAGCCAAGAGGTGGGTTACAGCTACGAGCAGTACTTC. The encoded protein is CASSQEVGYSYEQYF.

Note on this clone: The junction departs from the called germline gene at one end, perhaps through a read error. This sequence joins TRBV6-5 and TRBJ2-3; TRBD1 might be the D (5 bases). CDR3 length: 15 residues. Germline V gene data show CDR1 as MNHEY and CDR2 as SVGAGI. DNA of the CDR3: TGTGCCAGCAGTTACTCCCAGGGCAGCAGAGATACGCAGTATTTT. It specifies CASSYSQGSRDTQYF.

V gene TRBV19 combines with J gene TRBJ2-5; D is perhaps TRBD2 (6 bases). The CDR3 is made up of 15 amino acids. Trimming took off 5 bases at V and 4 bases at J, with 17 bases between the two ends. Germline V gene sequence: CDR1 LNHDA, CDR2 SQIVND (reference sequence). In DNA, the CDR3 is TGTGCCAGTAGTCCCGGGGAGGCTGACATAGAGACCCAGTACTTC. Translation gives CASSPGEADIETQYF. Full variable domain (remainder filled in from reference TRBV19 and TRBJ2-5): DGGITQSPKYLFRKEGQNVTLSCEQNLNHDAMYWYRQDPGQGLRLIYYSQIVNDFQKGDIAEGYSVSREKKESFPLTVTSAQKNPTAFYLCASSPGEADIETQYFGPGTRLLVL.

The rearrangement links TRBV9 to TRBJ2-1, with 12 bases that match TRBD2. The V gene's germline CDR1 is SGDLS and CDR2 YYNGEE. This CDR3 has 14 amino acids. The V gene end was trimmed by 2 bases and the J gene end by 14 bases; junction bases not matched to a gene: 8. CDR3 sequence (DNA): TGTGCCAGCAGCGTGGCTAGCGGGGGGGATACGGAGTTCTTC. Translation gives CASSVASGGDTEFF.

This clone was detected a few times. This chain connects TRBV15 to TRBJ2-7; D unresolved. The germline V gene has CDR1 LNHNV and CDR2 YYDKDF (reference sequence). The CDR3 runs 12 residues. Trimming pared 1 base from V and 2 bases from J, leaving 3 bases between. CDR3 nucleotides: TGTGCCACCAGCAGAGGGCCCTACGAGCAGTACTTC. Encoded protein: CATSRGPYEQYF.

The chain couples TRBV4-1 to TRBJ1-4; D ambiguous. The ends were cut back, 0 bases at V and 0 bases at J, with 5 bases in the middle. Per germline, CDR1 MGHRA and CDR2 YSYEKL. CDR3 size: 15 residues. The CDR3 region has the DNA TGCGCCAGCAGCCAAGACGCAGCAACTAATGAAAAACTGTTTTTT. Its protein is CASSQDAATNEKLFF.

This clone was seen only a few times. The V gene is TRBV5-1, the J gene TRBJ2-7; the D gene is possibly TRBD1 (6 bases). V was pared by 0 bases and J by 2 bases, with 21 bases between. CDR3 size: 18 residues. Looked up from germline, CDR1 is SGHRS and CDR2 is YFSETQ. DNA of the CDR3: TGCGCCAGCAGCTTGGCCTATGTCATTGGGGACACCCCCTACGAGCAGTACTTC. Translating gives CASSLAYVIGDTPYEQYF.

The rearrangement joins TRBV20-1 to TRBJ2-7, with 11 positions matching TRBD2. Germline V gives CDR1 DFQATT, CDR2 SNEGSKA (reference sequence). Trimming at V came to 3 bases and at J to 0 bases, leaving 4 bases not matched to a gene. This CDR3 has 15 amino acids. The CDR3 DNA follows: TGCAGTGCTAGTGTCGGACTAGCGGGCTCCTACGAGCAGTACTTC. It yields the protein CSASVGLAGSYEQYF.

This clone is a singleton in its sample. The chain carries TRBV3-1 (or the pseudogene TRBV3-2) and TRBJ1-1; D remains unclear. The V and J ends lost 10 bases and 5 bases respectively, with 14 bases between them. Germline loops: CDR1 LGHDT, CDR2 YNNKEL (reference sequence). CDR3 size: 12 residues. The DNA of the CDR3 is TGTGCCAATGAGGCCCGGGAGACTGAAGCTTTCTTT. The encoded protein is CANEARETEAFF.